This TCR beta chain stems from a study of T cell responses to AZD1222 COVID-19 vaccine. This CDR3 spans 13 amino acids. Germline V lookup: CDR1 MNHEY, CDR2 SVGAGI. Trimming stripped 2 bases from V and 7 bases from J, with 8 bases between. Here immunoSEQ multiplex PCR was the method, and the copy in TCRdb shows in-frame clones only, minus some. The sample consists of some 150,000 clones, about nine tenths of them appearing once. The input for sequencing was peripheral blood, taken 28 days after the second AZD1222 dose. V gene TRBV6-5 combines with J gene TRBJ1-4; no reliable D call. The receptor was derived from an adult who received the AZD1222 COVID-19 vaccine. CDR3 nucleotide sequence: TGTGCCAGCAGTTACGGTTTTCGTGAAAAACTGTTTTTT. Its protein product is CASSYGFREKLFF.